The clone carrying this T cell receptor beta chain appeared once. Its antigen is currently unknown. One end of the junction varies from germline; a read error may be responsible. Germline V gene lookup returns CDR1 SEHNR and CDR2 FQNEAQ (reference sequence). This CDR3 spans 13 amino acids. The sample belongs to a study of Tregs in tolerant kidney transplant recipients. Findings of the study overall: Tregs expanded with activated donor B cells seemed most donor-specific. Few patients were studied, so findings need validation in larger groups.

Profiling relied on immunoSEQ multiplex PCR, and the TCRdb table lists in-frame clones only, not all of them. The repertoire holds approximately 60,000 clones, with 95% to 98% as singletons. An overnight rest at 37°C with 200 IU/ml IL-2 preceded regulatory T cell sorting from thawed PBMCs. The sequence was collected from a human donor who received a combined kidney and bone marrow transplant. V usage is TRBV7-9 and J usage is TRBJ1-1; 9 nucleotides match TRBD1. This specimen was Tregs from blood, taken before the transplant. Here the CDR3 reads CASSLSVTGGPRF. The CDR3 nucleotides are TGTGCCAGCAGCCTGTCGGTGACAGGGGGACCTCGGTTT.